This T cell receptor beta chain is from a study of early T cells in non-severe SARS-CoV-2 infection. The germline V gene has CDR1 SGHKS and CDR2 YYEKEE (reference sequence). V was clipped by 4 bases and J by 5 bases; unmatched bases: 6. The CDR3 loop spans 14 amino acids. This clonotype was recorded at least ten times. Individual cDNA molecules received unique molecular identifiers. TCRdb used MiXCR to reprocess the 5' RACE reads, holding one entry per CDR3 protein. The sample yields tens of thousands of distinct CDR3 sequences, around 8.9% seen once. The rearrangement links TRBV5-5 to TRBJ2-5; TRBD1 agrees at 9 bases. Sequenced input: whole blood. The TCR originated in an adult who was a healthcare worker with PCR-confirmed SARS-CoV-2 infection or an uninfected control (not recorded which). CDR3 region: CASSIQGARETQYF. The DNA of the CDR3 is TGTGCCAGCAGCATACAGGGGGCGCGGGAGACCCAGTACTTC.